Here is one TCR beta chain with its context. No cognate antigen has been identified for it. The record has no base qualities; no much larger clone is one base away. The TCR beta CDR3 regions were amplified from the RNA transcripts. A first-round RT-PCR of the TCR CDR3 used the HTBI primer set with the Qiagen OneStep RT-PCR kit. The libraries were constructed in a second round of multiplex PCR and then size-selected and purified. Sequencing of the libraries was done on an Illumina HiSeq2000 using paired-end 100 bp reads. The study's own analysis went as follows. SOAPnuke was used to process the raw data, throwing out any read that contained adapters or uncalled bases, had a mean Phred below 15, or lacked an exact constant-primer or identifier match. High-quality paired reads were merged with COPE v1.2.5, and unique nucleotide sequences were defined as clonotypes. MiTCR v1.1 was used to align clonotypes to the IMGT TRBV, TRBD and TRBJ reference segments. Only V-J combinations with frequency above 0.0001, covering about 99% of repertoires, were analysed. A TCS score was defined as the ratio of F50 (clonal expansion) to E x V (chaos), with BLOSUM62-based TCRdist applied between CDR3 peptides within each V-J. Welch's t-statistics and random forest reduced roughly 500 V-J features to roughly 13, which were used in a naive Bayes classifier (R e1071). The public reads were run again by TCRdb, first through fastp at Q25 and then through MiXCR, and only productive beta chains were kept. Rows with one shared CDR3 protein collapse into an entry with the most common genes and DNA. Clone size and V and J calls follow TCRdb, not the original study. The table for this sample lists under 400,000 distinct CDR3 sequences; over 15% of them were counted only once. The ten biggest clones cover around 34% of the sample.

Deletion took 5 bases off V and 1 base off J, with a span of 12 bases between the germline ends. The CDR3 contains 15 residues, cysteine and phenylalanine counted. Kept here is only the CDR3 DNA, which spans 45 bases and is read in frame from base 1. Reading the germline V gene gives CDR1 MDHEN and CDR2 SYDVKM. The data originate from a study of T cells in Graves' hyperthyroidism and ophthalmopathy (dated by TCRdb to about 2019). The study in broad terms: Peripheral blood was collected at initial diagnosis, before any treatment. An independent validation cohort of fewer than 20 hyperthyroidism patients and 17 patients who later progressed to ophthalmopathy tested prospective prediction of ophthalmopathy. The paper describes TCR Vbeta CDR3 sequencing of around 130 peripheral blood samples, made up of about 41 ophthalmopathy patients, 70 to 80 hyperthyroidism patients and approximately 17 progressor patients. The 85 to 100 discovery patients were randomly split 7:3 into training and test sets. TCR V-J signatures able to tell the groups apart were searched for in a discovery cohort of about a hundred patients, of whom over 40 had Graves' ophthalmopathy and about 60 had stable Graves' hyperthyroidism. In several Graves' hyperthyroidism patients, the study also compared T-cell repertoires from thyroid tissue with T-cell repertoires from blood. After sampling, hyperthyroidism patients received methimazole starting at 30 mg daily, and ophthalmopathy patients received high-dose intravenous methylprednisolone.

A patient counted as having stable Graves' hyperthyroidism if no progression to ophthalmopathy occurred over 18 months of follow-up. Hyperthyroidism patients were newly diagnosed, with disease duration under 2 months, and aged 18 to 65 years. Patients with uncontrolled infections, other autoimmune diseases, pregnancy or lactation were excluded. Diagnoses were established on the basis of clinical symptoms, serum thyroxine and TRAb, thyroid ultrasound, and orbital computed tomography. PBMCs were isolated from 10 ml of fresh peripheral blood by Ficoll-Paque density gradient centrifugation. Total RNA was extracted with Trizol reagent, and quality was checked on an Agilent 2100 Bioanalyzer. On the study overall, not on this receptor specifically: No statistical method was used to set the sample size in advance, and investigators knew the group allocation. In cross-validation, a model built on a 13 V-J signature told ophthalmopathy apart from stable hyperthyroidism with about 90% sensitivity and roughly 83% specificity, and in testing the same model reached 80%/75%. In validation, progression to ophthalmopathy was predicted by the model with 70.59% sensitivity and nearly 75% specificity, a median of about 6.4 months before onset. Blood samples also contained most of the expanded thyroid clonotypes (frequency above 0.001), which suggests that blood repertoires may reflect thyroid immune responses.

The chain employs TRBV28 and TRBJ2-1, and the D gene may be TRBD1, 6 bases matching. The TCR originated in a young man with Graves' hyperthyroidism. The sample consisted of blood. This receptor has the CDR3 CASSPPGASYNEQFF. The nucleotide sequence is TGTGCCAGCAGTCCCCCAGGGGCGTCCTACAATGAGCAGTTCTTC.